Sequencing of this T cell receptor beta chain was carried out in a study of T cell repertoires in cytomegalovirus infection. CDR1 and CDR2 from the germline V gene are LNHDA and SQIVND (reference sequence). The CDR3 is 21 residues long. V dropped 3 bases and J dropped 0; count of bases not matched to a gene: 20. Details on this clonotype: Antigen specificity is unknown.

TCRdb ran MiXCR on the reads and lists one entry per CDR3 protein. The sample shows a few hundred thousand distinct CDR3 sequences, roughly a third of them seen only once. The chain links TRBV19 to TRBJ2-1; TRBD1 matches 7 bases. This TCR came from a human donor in good health (CMV status not recorded). Some clones in this sample may be carry-over from other donors' samples. Sample: cultured PBMCs, taken from culture after CMV antigen stimulation. The CDR3 DNA follows: TGTGCCAGTAGTATTGTGTCCGCCAGGGGGATCCGCCGTCTCTCCTACAATGAGCAGTTCTTC. This codes for CASSIVSARGIRRLSYNEQFF.